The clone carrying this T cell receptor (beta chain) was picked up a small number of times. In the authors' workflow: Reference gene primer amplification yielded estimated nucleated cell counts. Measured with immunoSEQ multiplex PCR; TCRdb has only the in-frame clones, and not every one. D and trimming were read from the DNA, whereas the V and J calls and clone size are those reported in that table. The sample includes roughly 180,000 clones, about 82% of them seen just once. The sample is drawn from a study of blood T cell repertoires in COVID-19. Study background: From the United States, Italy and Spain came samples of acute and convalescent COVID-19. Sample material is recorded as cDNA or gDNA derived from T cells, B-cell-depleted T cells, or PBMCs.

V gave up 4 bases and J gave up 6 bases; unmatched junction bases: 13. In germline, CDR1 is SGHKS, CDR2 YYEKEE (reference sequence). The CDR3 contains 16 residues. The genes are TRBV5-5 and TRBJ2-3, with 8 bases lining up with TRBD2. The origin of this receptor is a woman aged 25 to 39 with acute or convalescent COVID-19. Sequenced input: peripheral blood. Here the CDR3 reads CASSTLARGAGDTQYF. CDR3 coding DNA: TGTGCCAGCAGCACCCTAGCGCGGGGGGCCGGTGATACGCAGTATTTT.